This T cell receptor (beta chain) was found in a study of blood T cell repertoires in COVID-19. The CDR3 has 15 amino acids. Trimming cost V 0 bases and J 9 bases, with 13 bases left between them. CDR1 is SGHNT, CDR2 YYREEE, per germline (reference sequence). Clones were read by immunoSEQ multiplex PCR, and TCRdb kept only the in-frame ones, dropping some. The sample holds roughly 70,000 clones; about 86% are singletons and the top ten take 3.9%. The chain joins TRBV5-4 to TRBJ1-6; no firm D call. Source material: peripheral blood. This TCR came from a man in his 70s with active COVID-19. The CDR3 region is CASSLVSAVPSPLHF. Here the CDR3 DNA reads TGTGCCAGCAGCTTGGTCTCGGCGGTCCCTTCACCCCTCCACTTT. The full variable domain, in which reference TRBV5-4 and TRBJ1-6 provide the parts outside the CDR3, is ETGVTQSPTHLIKTRGQQVTLRCSSQSGHNTVSWYQQALGQGPQFIFQYYREEENGRGNFPPRFSGLQFPNYSSELNVNALELDDSALYLCASSLVSAVPSPLHFGNGTRLTVT.